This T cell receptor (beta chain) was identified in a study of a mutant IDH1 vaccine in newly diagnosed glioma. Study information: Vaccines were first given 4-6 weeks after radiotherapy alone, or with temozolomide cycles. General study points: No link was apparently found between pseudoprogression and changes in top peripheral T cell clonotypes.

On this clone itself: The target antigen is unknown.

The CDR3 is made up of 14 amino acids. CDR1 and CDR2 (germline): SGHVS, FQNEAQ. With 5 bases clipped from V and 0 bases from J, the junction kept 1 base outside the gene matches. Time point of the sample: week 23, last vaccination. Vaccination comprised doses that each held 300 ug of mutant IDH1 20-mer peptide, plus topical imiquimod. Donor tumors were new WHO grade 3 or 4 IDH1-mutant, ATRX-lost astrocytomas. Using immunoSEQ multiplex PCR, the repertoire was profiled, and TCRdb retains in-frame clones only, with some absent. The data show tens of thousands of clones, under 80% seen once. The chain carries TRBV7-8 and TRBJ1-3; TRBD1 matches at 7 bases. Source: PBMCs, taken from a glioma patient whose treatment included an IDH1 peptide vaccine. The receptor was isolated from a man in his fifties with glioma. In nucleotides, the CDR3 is TGTGCCAGCAGCCGGACAGGCTCTGGAAACACCATATATTTT. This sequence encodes CASSRTGSGNTIYF.